This TCR beta chain was profiled in a study of cytomegalovirus exposure and HLA in healthy donors. Study-wide findings and caveats: TCR beta V- and J-gene trimming, according to a later analysis, was linked to a missense DCLRE1C variant. Reported performance of the classifier showed diagnosis of cytomegalovirus status with high specificity and sensitivity. It emerged from a later analysis that several of the most significant clusters appeared to be linked to common viral pathogens. Later analysis identified 15,000 to 20,000 TCR beta sequences associated with HLA alleles, using a false discovery rate threshold of 0.05.

Primers for the PCR totalled 60 Vbeta and 13 Jbeta. The method was immunoSEQ multiplex PCR; TCRdb's version includes in-frame clones alone and lacks a portion of them. The table includes some 150,000 clones, approximately 65% detected once. The CDR3 totals 15 residues. Looked up from germline, CDR1 is MDHEN and CDR2 is SYDVKM. Trimming at V came to 6 bases and at J to 2 bases, leaving 9 bases not matched to a gene. Notes on this clone: Its target is unknown.

This TCR derives from a man in his forties in good health and CMV-seronegative. The V and J genes are TRBV28 and TRBJ2-7; TRBD1 agrees at 8 bases. Sequences were obtained from PBMCs. As DNA, the CDR3 is TGTGCCAGCAGCCCAACGGACAGGGCCCCCTACGAGCAGTACTTC. Its translation is CASSPTDRAPYEQYF.